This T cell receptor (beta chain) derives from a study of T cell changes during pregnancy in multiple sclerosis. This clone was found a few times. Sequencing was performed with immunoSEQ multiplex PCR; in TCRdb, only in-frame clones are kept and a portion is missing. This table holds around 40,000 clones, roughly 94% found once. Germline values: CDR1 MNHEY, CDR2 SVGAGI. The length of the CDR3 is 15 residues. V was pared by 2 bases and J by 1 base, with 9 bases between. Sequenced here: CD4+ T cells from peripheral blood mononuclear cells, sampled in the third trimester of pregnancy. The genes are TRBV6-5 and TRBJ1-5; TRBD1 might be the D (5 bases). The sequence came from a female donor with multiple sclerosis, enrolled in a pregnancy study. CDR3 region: CASSYDGGSNQPQHF. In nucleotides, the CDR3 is TGTGCCAGCAGTTACGACGGGGGGAGCAATCAGCCCCAGCATTTT.